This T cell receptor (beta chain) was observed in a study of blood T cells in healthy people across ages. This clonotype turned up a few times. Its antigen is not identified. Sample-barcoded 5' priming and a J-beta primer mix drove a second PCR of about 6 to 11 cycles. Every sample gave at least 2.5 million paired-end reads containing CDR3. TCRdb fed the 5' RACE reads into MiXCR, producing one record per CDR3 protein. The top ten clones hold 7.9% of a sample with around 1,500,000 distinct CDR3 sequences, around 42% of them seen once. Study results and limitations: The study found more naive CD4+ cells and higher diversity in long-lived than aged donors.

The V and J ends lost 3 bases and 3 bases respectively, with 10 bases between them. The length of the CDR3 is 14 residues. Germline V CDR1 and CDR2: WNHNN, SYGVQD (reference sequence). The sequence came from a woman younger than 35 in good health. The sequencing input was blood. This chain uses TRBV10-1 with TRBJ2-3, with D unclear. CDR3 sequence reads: CASSDRIITDTQYF. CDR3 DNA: TGCGCCAGCAGTGACCGGATAATTACAGATACGCAGTATTTT.